Included here is one T cell receptor (beta chain) sequence, with context. Its antigen is not known. This CDR3 spans 15 amino acids. Germline CDR1 reads SEHNR; CDR2 reads FQNEAQ (reference sequence). V was clipped by 3 bases and J by 3 bases, with 14 bases between them. This entry comes from a study of blood T cells in healthy people across ages. Across the whole study: The capture of about one barcoded beta molecule per two T cells was achieved by template switching. Study-level points and caveats: Compared with aged donors, long-lived donors showed fewer expanded clones, suggesting selection. Researchers report that TCR beta diversity correlated strongly with naive T cell percentage.

Together with a sample-barcoded 5' primer, a J-beta primer mix was included in a second PCR lasting roughly 7 to 11 cycles. TCRdb independently ran MiXCR on the 5' RACE reads; one entry per CDR3 protein. This sample has 1,100,000 or so distinct CDR3 sequences; 45% occur once, and the top ten carry approximately 19%. The J gene is TRBJ2-5, the V gene TRBV7-9; D not certain. Sequenced sample: blood. The clonotype was recovered from a woman aged 55-75 years in good health. CDR3 region: CASSFSPPREETQYF. The CDR3 DNA reads as TGTGCCAGCAGCTTCAGCCCACCAAGGGAAGAGACCCAGTACTTC.